Here is one T cell receptor (beta chain) with its context. Sequencing of TCR beta was undertaken in CD8+ and CD4+ T cells derived from blood. The multiple sclerosis controls were treatment-naive patients affected by stable or active relapsing-remitting disease. TEMRA cells were FACS-enriched and CD8+ and CD4+ T cells negatively isolated. The data are from a study of CD8 T cells in Susac syndrome. It was with random hexamers that 0.5 to 1 ug RNA was reverse transcribed. Amplification of TCR beta CDR3 across 54 Vbeta and 13 Jbeta was performed with immunoSEQ multiplex PCR. Via MiXCR, TCRdb re-called the immunoSEQ multiplex PCR reads, giving one row per CDR3 protein. The repertoire includes 55,000 to 85,000 distinct CDR3 sequences, 96% of them detected once, and 0.1% to 0.12% sits in the top ten. Sequencing was carried out using CD4+ T cells from PBMCs. This sequence was found in a human donor with multiple sclerosis.

CDR3 region: CAAGGVEGYGYTF. CDR3 nucleotide sequence: TGTGCCGCTGGAGGGGTGGAGGGCTATGGCTACACCTTC. The rearrangement joins TRBV3-1 to TRBJ1-2; possibly TRBD1 for D (5 bases). The CDR3 is 13 amino acids. V lost 11 bases and J lost 4, with 17 bases in between. Germline V gene sequence: CDR1 LGHDT, CDR2 YNNKEL (reference sequence).